This T cell receptor (beta chain) is from a study of T-cell memory formation after mild COVID-19. Amplification by 5'RACE using constant-segment primers produced TCR alpha and TCR beta cDNA libraries that carried sample barcodes and UMIs. Each CDR3 protein gets one entry after TCRdb re-called the 5' RACE reads with MiXCR. The table records 450,000 or so distinct CDR3 sequences, nearly 25% of them present only once. Comments on this clonotype: The antigen remains undetermined.

Trimming removed 6 bases from V and 1 base from J, with 9 bases in between. This CDR3 contains 13 residues. Study-level results: Researchers could not confirm that second-wave clones peaking on day 37 targeted SARS-CoV-2. Clones contracting over day 15 to 85 were CD4/CD8 balanced, with later expanders leaning CD4+. CD4+ contracting clones were found mainly in CM and EM, and CD8+ ones in EMRA.

The receptor's source is an adult woman who had mild COVID-19 (a few samples of this study predate the infection). Cell type and time point are not known. The chain uses TRBV12-3 or TRBV12-4 and TRBJ1-1; D is possibly TRBD1 (6 bases). The sequencing sample was made of PBMCs or a T cell subset sorted from them (not recorded which). Here the CDR3 DNA reads TGTGCCAGCAGGGGACAAGCGAACACTGAAGCTTTCTTT. It encodes CASRGQANTEAFF.